This T cell receptor beta chain appears in the sequencing data of a study of human T cells and chemical hapten exposure. In the study overall: Small pooled library volume differences mainly caused per-sample TCR yield variation.

Details on this clonotype: Its matching antigen is unknown.

Blood, whole and unfractionated, served as the source for total RNA extraction. General observations from the study: Once DPC sensitization occurred, TCRs above 1 in 1000 frequency showed no change.

Individual cDNA molecules had unique molecular identifiers attached to them by the library. In the authors' workflow: Individual samples carried between 23,224 and 690,600 TCRs, with about 88,000 as the median. Each CDR3 protein gets one entry after TCRdb re-called the 5' RACE reads with MiXCR. None of the V and J calls come from the authors' own analysis; TCRdb made them. Among around 100,000 distinct CDR3 sequences listed, approximately 20% were seen once. Per germline, CDR1 SQVTM and CDR2 ANQGSEA. The CDR3 length is 13 residues. With 5 bases removed from V and 0 bases from J, the gap between germline ends came to 7 bases.

The TCR originated in a human donor in good health. The rearrangement links TRBV29-1 to TRBJ1-4; D gene unclear. The CDR3 DNA reads as TGCAGCGTTTCCACGGCAACTAATGAAAAACTGTTTTTT. Translation gives CSVSTATNEKLFF.